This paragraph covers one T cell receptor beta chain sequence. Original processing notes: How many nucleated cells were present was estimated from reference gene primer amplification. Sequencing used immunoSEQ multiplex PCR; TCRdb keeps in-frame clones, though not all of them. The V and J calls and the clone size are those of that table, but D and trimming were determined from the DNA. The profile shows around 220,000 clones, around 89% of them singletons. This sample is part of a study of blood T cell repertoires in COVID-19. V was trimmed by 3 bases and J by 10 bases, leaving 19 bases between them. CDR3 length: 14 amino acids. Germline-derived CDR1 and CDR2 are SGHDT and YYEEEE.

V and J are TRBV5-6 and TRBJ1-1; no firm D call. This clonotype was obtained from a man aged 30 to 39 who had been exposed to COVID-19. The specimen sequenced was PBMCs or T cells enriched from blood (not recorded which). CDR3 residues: CASSWEDGRSGAFF. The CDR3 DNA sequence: TGTGCCAGCAGCTGGGAGGACGGAAGATCTGGAGCTTTCTTT. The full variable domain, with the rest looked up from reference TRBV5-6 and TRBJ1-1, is DAGVTQSPTHLIKTRGQQVTLRCSPKSGHDTVSWYQQALGQGPQFIFQYYEEEERQRGNFPDRFSGHQFPNYSSELNVNALLLGDSALYLCASSWEDGRSGAFFGQGTRLTVV.